This record looks at one T cell receptor beta chain sequence and its context. Its binding antigen is unknown. No quality values exist for individual bases; no much larger clone is one base distant. This sample stems from a study of post-analysis software for immune sequencing data (dated by TCRdb to the mid-2010s). As for the study more broadly: The recorded disease courses included relapsing-remitting, secondary progressive and progressive-relapsing multiple sclerosis, and some patients had no subtype annotation. The patient repertoires were compared against approximately ten previously published healthy control repertoires obtained from donors aged roughly 6 to 25 years. A subset of samples was prepared in parallel using single-end sample barcoding, then pooled and co-amplified after Illumina adapter ligation. The full study reports these points: The multiple sclerosis patient group was slightly younger than the control group. Significantly lower normalized Chao1 diversity was found in multiple sclerosis patients than in controls, suggesting substantial peripheral T-cell clonal expansion. When samples were clustered directly using the F measure, samples prepared in the same batch co-clustered strongly, which prompted a batch-effect correction. Patients showed significantly higher frequencies than controls for several TRBV segments, among them TRBV5-6, TRBV5-1 and TRBV20-1.

The library was built by means of PCR. Instrument on record: Illumina HiSeq 2500. Unique molecular identifiers were incorporated into TCR beta cDNA libraries to reduce PCR and sequencing biases. Roughly 0.5 million cDNA molecules were obtained per 1 to 10 million input T cells, so each molecule approximated one T cell. The patient libraries were prepared and sequenced using the same protocol as the earlier healthy control dataset. Within a given batch, samples were prepared together, multiplexed and sequenced on the same HiSeq lane. Processing in the source paper ran as follows. MIGEC was used to process the raw barcoded reads, and molecular identifier groups with only a single read were discarded before consensus assembly and CDR3 extraction. VDJtools was used for post-analysis of the clonotype tables, and diversity was normalized by down-sampling every dataset to the size of the smallest sample. Repertoire overlap clustering matched CDR3 amino acid but not nucleotide sequences to correct batch-related cross-sample contamination. TCRdb applied fastp at Q25 and MiXCR to the public reads, then kept only in-frame beta chains. Duplicate CDR3 protein sequences are folded into a single record with the most common DNA and genes. The V and J calls, along with clone size, are taken from TCRdb and not from the paper's own processing. The sample table contains a few hundred thousand distinct CDR3 sequences; only one count was recorded for 30% to 45% of them. The ten most abundant clones make up 13% of the sample.

To demonstrate the VDJtools post-analysis software, the study profiled TCR beta repertoires from the peripheral blood of about 13 young patients with multiple sclerosis. The patients with multiple sclerosis were children and adolescents between about 6 and 15 years of age. Including the terminal cysteine and phenylalanine, the CDR3 comprises 16 residues. Of all the DNA, just the CDR3 is kept, 48 bases in frame from base 1. Via the germline V gene (reference sequence), CDR1 is SEHNR and CDR2 FQNEAQ. Between the V and J ends, shortened by 7 bases and 3 bases respectively, the junction contains 21 bases.

The sequence was obtained from a girl aged 5 to 17 with multiple sclerosis. The rearrangement joined TRBV7-9 to TRBJ1-2, and the D gene may be TRBD1, 6 bases matching. Sequencing was done on a sample of blood. CDR3 protein: CASTAEGDLGHYGYTF. The sequenced DNA: TGTGCCAGCACCGCCGAGGGGGATTTGGGCCACTATGGCTACACCTTC.